In its sample, the clone carrying this T cell receptor beta chain was seen once. In the source study's methods: Amplification of reference gene primers provided the estimated nucleated cell counts. Libraries were prepared by immunoSEQ multiplex PCR; TCRdb keeps only in-frame clonotypes and omits some of them. From that table come the V and J calls and clone size; the DNA was used to work out D and trimming. The sample comprises 200,000 to 250,000 clones, about nine tenths of which are singletons, and around 2.2% rests with the top ten. This entry comes from a study of blood T cell repertoires in COVID-19. About the research overall: Specimens from acute and convalescent COVID-19 originated in the United States, Italy and Spain. From T cells, B-cell-depleted T cells, or PBMCs came the material, which was cDNA or gDNA.

The germline CDR1 and CDR2 sequences are DFQATT and SNEGSKA (reference sequence). The V end was cut by 3 bases, the J end by 3 bases, with 11 bases between. The CDR3 spans 13 residues. The sample was peripheral blood. The clonotype originates from a man younger than 45 who had recovered from COVID-19. This chain uses TRBV20-1 with TRBJ1-2; D gene ambiguous. Written as DNA, the CDR3 is TGCAGTGCTAGTCGACCCGCGGACTATGGCTACACCTTC. Encoded protein: CSASRPADYGYTF.